This T cell receptor beta chain is from a study of CD8+CD57+ T cells in acquired aplastic anemia. As for the study in general: Across the sorted CD4+ and CD8+ cells, DNA amounts averaged around 3.2 ug. Average CD4+ read depth in healthy donors was around 10 million reads.

The template used for profiling TCR beta VDJ and CDR3 was genomic DNA. TCRdb analysed the reads with MiXCR anew, one entry per CDR3 protein. The data hold about 220,000 distinct CDR3 sequences, with about 37% observed a single time. CDR3 length equals 18 residues. The germline V gene has CDR1 SNHLY and CDR2 FYNNEI. V lost 7 bases and J lost 5, with 29 bases in between. This clonotype was seen at least ten times. The antigen remains unidentified. The study's findings and limits: Comparison of patients with controls identified around 28 shared CD8+ CDR3 sequences. Patients were compared with controls for CD8+ Simpson's diversity, and no significant difference emerged.

This receptor was obtained from a human donor in good health, serving as a control. The rearrangement joins TRBV2 to TRBJ2-5; a possible D gene is TRBD2 (6 bases). The sequenced sample was sorted CD4+, CD8+, or CD8+CD57+ T cells (not recorded which) from PBMCs. CDR3: CASNESPSGDLRGETQYF. CDR3 DNA sequence: TGTGCCAGCAACGAGTCTCCGTCGGGGGATCTTCGGGGGGAGACCCAGTACTTC.